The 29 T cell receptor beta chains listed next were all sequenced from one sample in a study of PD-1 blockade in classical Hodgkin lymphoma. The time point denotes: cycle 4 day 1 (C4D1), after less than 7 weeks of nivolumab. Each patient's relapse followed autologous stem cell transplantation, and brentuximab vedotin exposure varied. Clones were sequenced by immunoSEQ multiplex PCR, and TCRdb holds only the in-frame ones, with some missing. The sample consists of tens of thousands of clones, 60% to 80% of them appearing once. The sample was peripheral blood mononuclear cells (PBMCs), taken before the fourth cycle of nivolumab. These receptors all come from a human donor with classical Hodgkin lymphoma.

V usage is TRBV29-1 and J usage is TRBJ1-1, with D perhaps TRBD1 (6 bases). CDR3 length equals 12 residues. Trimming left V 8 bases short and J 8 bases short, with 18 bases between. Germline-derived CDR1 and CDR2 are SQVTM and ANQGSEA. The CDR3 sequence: CSTRDIRSEAFF. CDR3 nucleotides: TGCAGCACCAGGGACATCCGATCAGAAGCTTTCTTT.

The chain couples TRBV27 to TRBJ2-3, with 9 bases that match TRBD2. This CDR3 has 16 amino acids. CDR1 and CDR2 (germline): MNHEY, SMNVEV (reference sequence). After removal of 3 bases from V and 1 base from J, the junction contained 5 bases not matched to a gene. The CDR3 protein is CASSFSQRGGTDTQYF. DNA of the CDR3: TGTGCCAGCAGTTTCTCTCAGCGGGGGGGCACAGATACGCAGTATTTT.

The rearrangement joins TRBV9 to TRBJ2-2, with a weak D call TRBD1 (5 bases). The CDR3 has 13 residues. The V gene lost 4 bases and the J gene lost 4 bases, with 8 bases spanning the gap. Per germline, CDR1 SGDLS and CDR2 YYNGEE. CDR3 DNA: TGTGCCAGCAGCTCAGGGCCCACCGGGGAGCTGTTTTTT. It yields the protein CASSSGPTGELFF. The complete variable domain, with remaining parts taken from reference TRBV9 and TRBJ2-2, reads DSGVTQTPKHLITATGQRVTLRCSPRSGDLSVYWYQQSLDQGLQFLIQYYNGEERAKGNILERFSAQQFPDLHSELNLSSLELGDSALYFCASSSGPTGELFFGEGSRLTVL.

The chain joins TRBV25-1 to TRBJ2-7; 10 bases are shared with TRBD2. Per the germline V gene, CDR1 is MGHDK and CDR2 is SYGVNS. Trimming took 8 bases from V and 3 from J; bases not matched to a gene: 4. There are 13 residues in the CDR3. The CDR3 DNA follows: TGTGCCAGCGTAGCGGGAGGCAACTACGAGCAGTACTTC. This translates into CASVAGGNYEQYF.

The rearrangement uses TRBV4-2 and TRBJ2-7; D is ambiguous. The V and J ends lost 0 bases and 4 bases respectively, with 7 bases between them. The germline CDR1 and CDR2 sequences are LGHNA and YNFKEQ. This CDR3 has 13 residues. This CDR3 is CASSQEIGYEQYF. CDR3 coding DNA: TGTGCCAGCAGCCAAGAAATCGGGTACGAGCAGTACTTC.

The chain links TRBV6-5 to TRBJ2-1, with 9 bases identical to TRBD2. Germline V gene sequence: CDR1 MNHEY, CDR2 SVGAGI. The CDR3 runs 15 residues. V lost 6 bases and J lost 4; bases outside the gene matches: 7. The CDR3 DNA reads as TGTGCCAGCAGCAAGACTAGCGGTAAATACAATGAGCAGTTCTTC. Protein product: CASSKTSGKYNEQFF.

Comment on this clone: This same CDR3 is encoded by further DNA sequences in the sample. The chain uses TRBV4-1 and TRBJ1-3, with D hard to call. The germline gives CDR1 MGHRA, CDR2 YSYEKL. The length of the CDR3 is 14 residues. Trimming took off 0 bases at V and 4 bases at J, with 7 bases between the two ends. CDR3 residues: CASSQEKGGNTIYF. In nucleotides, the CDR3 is TGCGCCAGCAGCCAAGAGAAGGGAGGAAACACCATATATTTT.

CDR3 sequence reads: CASSLGGRGSYEQYF. The DNA for the CDR3 is TGTGCCAGCAGCTTGGGTGGGAGAGGTTCCTACGAGCAGTACTTC. The chain links TRBV5-4 to TRBJ2-7; possibly TRBD2 for D (5 bases). CDR1 and CDR2 (germline): SGHNT, YYREEE (reference sequence). The CDR3 is 15 residues long. V shed 0 bases and J shed 1 base, with 11 bases lying between them. The variable domain in full, with the rest retrieved from reference TRBV5-4 and TRBJ2-7, is ETGVTQSPTHLIKTRGQQVTLRCSSQSGHNTVSWYQQALGQGPQFIFQYYREEENGRGNFPPRFSGLQFPNYSSELNVNALELDDSALYLCASSLGGRGSYEQYFGPGTRLTVT.

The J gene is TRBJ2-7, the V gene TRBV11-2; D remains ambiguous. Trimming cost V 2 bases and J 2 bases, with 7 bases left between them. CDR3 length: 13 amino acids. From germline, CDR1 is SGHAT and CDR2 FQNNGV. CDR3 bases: TGTGCCAGCAGCTTATCTATGACCTACGAGCAGTACTTC. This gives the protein CASSLSMTYEQYF.

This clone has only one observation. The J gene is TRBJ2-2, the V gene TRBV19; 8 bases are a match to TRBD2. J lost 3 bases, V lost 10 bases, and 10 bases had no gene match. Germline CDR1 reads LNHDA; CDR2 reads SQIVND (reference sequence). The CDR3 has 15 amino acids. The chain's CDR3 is CATQPPGGYTGELFF. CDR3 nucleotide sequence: TGTGCCACTCAGCCCCCGGGGGGGTACACCGGGGAGCTGTTTTTT. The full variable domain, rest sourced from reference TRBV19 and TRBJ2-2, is DGGITQSPKYLFRKEGQNVTLSCEQNLNHDAMYWYRQDPGQGLRLIYYSQIVNDFQKGDIAEGYSVSREKKESFPLTVTSAQKNPTAFYLCATQPPGGYTGELFFGEGSRLTVL.

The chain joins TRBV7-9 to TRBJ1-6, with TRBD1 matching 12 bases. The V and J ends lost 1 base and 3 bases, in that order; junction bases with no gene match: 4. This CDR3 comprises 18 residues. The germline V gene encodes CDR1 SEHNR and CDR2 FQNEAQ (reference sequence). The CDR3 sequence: CASSLGRDRGLYNSPLHF. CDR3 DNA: TGTGCCAGCAGCTTAGGTCGGGACAGGGGGCTCTATAATTCACCCCTCCACTTT.

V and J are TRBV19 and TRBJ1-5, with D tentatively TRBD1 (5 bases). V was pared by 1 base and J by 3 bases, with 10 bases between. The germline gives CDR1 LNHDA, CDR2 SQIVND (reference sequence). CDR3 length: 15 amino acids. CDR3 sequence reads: CASSIVGENNQPQHF. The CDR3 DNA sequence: TGTGCCAGTAGTATAGTAGGGGAAAACAATCAGCCCCAGCATTTT.

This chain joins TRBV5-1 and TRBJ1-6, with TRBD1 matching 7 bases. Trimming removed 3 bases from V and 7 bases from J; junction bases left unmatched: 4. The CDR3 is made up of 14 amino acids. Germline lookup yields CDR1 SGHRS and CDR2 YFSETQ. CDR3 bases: TGCGCCAGCAGCTGGGACAGTGAGAATTCACCCCTCCACTTT. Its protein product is CASSWDSENSPLHF.

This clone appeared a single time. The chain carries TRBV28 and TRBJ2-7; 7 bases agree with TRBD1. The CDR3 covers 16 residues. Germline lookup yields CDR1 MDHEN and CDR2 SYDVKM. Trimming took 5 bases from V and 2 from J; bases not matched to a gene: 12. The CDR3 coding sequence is TGTGCCAGCAGTCTCCTCCGGTCAGGGGGAACCTACGAGCAGTACTTC. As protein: CASSLLRSGGTYEQYF.

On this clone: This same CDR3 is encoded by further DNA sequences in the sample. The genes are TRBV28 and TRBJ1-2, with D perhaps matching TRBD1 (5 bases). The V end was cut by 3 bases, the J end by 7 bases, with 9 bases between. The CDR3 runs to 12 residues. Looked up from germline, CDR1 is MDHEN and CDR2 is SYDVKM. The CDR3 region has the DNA TGTGCCAGCAGTTTCGGGGGATCTGGCTACACCTTC. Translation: CASSFGGSGYTF.

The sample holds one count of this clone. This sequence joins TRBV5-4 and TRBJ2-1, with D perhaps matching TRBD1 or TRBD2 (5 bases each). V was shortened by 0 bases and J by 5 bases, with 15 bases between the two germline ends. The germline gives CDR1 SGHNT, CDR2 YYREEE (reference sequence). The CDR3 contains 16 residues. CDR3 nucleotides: TGTGCCAGCAGCTTGGGAGGGGCCCAAATTAACAATGAGCAGTTCTTC. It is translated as CASSLGGAQINNEQFF. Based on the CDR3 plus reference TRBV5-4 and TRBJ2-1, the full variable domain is ETGVTQSPTHLIKTRGQQVTLRCSSQSGHNTVSWYQQALGQGPQFIFQYYREEENGRGNFPPRFSGLQFPNYSSELNVNALELDDSALYLCASSLGGAQINNEQFFGPGTRLTVL.

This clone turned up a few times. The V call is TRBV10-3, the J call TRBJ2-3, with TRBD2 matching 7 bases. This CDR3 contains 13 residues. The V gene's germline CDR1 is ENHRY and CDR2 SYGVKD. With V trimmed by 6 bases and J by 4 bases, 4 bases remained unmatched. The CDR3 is CAIRGTSADTQYF. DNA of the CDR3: TGTGCCATCAGGGGAACTAGCGCAGATACGCAGTATTTT.

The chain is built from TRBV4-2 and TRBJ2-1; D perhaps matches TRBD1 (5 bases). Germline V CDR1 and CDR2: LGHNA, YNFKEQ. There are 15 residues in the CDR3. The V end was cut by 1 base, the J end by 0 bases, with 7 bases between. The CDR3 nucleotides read TGTGCCAGCAGCCAAGTAACAGGCTCCTACAATGAGCAGTTCTTC. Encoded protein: CASSQVTGSYNEQFF.

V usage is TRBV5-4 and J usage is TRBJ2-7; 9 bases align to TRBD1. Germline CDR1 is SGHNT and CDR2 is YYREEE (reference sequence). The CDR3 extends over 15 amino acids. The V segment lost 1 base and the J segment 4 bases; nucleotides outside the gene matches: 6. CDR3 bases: TGTGCCAGCAGCTTGAAAACAGGGGGCGAGTACGAGCAGTACTTC. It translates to CASSLKTGGEYEQYF.

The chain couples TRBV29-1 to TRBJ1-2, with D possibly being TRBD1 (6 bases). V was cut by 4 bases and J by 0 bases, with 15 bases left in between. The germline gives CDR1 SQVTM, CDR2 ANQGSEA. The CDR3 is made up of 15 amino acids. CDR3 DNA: TGCAGCGTTGTCCTAACAGGGATAACTAACTATGGCTACACCTTC. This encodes CSVVLTGITNYGYTF.

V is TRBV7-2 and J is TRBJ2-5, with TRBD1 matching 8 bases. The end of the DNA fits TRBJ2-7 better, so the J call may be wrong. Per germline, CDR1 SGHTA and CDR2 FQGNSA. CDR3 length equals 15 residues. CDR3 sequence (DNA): TGTGCCAGCAGCTCTAGGACAGGGTCTGAATACGAGCAGTACTTC. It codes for CASSSRTGSEYEQYF.

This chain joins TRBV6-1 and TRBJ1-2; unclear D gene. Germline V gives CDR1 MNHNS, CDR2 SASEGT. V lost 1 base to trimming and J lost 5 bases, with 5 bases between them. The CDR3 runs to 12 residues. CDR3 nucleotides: TGTGCCAGCAGTGAAGGGTCATATGGCTACACCTTC. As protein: CASSEGSYGYTF.

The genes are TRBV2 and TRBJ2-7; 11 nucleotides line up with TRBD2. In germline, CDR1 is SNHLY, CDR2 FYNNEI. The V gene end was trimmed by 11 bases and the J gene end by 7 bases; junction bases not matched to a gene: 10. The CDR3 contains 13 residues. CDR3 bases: TGTGCCGCCCAGACTAGCGGGGATCTGGAGCAGTACTTC. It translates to CAAQTSGDLEQYF.

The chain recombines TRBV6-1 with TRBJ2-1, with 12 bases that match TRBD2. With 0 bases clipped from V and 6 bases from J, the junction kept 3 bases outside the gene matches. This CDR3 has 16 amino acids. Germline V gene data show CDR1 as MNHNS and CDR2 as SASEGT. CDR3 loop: CASSEALAGGVNEQFF. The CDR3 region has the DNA TGTGCCAGCAGTGAAGCCCTAGCGGGGGGGGTCAATGAGCAGTTCTTC.

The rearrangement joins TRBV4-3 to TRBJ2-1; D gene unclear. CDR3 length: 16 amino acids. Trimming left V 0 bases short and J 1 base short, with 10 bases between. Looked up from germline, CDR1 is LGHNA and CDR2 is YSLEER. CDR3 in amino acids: CASSQESPGSYNEQFF. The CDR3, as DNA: TGCGCCAGCAGCCAAGAAAGTCCCGGTTCCTACAATGAGCAGTTCTTC.

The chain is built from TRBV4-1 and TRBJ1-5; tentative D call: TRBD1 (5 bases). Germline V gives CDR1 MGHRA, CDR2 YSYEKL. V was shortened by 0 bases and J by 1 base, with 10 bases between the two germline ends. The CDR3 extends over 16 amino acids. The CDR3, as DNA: TGCGCCAGCAGCCAAGATGCAGGGAAGAGCAATCAGCCCCAGCATTTT. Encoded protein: CASSQDAGKSNQPQHF.

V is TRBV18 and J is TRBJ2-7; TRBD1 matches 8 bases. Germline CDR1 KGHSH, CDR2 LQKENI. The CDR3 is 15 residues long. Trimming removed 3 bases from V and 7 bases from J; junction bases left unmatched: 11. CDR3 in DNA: TGTGCCAGCTCACCTCCAGGGGGCAACCCCCTGGAGCAGTACTTC. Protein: CASSPPGGNPLEQYF.

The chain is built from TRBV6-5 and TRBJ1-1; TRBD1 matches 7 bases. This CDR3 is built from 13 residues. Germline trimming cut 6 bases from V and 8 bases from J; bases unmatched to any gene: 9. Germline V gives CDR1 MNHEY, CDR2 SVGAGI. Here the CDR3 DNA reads TGTGCCAGCAGCTTCCGGACAGGCGCGGAAGCTTTCTTT. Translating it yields CASSFRTGAEAFF.

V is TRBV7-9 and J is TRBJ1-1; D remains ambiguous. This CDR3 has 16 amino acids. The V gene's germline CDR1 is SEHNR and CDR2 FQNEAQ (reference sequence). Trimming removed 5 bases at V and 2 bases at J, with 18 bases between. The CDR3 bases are TGTGCCAGCAGCGCCCAGCCTGGGCTGACCAACACTGAAGCTTTCTTT. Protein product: CASSAQPGLTNTEAFF.